The clone carrying this T cell receptor beta chain was observed at least ten times. The data stem from a study of identical twins. cDNA carried unique molecular identifiers, and a universal primer site was added by template switching. In TCRdb, the 5' RACE reads were re-called with MiXCR into one record per CDR3 protein. The table includes 500,000 to 650,000 distinct CDR3 sequences, just over 7% detected once. Germline CDR1 reads ENHRY; CDR2 reads SYGVKD. Trimming shortened V by 3 bases and J by 6 bases, and 14 bases separated the two germline ends. The CDR3 runs to 14 residues. These data also featured in a second study, about yellow fever vaccine responses in identical twins.

The sequenced sample consisted of PBMCs. This chain uses TRBV10-3 with TRBJ1-1, with a possible D match to TRBD1 (5 bases). The clonotype was recovered from a woman between 18 and 29 years old in good health. CDR3 in DNA: TGTGCCATCAGTGATGGATTGGGGCGGCCTGAAGCTTTCTTT. Translating gives CAISDGLGRPEAFF.